This TCR beta chain was profiled in a study of blood T cells in healthy people across ages. Then a second PCR, running about 7 to 11 cycles, was carried out with a sample-barcoded 5' primer and a J-beta primer mix. A single record per CDR3 protein comes from TCRdb applying MiXCR to the 5' RACE reads. This sample has around 1,000,000 distinct CDR3 sequences, with under 30% found just once. The CDR3 has 14 residues. Trimming stripped 4 bases from V and 4 bases from J, with 10 bases between. CDR1 and CDR2 from the germline V gene are KGHDR and SFDVKD. The same data also contributed to another study, on T cells of mothers and their children.

The sequence was obtained from a girl aged 2 to 9 in good health. Sequenced sample: blood. The rearrangement uses TRBV24-1 and TRBJ1-5; no clear D gene. This CDR3 is CATSDPTENQPQHF. In DNA, the CDR3 is TGTGCCACCAGTGACCCGACTGAGAATCAGCCCCAGCATTTT.